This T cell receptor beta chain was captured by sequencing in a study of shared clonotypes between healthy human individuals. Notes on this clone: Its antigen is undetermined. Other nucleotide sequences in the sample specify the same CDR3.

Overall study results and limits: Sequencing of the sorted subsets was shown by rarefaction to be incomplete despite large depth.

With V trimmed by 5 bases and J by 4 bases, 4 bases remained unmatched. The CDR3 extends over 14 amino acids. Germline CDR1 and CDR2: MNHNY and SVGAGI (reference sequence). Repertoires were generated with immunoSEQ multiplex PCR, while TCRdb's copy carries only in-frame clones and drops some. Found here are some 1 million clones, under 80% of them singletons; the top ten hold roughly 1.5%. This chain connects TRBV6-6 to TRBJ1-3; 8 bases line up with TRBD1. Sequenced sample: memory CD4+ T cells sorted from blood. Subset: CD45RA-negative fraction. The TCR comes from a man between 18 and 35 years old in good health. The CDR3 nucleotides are TGTGCCAGCAGTCTTCAGGGGGCGGGAAACACCATATATTTT. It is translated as CASSLQGAGNTIYF.